This T cell receptor (beta chain) was recorded in a study of blood T cell repertoires in COVID-19. This clone has a handful of counts. Data came from immunoSEQ multiplex PCR; TCRdb stores just in-frame clones and leaves some out. Found here are almost 200,000 clones, around four fifths of them singletons; the top ten hold 0.85% to 0.95%. The V gene lost 8 bases and the J gene lost 9 bases, with 16 bases spanning the gap. There are 13 residues in the CDR3. From germline, CDR1 is LNHDA and CDR2 SQIVND (reference sequence). The clonotype originates from a man aged 55 to 70 with COVID-19, enrolled during active disease. The chain has TRBV19 and TRBJ1-4; weak D call: TRBD1 (6 bases). Input material: peripheral blood. CDR3 amino acids: CASHRDPNQKLFF. The CDR3 DNA reads TGTGCCAGTCACAGGGATCCGAATCAAAAACTGTTTTTT.